This section outlines one T cell receptor beta chain sequence together with its context. TCRdb's copy holds only in-frame clones and misses some; the assay was immunoSEQ multiplex PCR. The repertoire includes approximately 46,000 clones, roughly 79% of them detected once, and over 15% sits in the top ten. The CDR3 has 14 residues. V shed 5 bases and J shed 6 bases, with 17 bases lying between them. Per germline, CDR1 SGHTA and CDR2 FQGNSA. The data stem from a study of T cells in localized non-small cell lung cancer. The sample in question was peripheral blood mononuclear cells, obtained before any cancer treatment. The TCR originated in a man aged 35 to 69 with stage III lung adenocarcinoma. This rearrangement joins TRBV7-2 to TRBJ2-7; the D gene is possibly TRBD2 (6 bases). CDR3 region: CASSPRDGYREQYF. The CDR3 DNA reads as TGTGCCAGCAGCCCGCGGGACGGCTACCGCGAGCAGTACTTC.